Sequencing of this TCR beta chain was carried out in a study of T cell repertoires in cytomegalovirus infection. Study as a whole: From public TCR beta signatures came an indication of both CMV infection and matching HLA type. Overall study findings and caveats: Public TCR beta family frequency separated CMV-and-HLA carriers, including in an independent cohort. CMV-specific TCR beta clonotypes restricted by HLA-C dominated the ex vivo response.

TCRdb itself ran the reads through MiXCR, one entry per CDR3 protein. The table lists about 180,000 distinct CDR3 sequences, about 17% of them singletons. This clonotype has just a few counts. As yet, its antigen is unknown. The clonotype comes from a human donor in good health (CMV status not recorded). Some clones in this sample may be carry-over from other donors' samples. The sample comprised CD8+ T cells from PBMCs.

CDR3 amino acids: CASSLGAGKYNEQFF. DNA of the CDR3: TGCGCCAGCAGCTTAGGGGCAGGGAAGTACAATGAGCAGTTCTTC. This chain links TRBV5-1 with TRBJ2-1; the D gene is possibly TRBD1 (5 bases). Germline V gene sequence: CDR1 SGHRS, CDR2 YFSETQ. V gave up 2 bases and J gave up 4 bases, with 13 bases separating them. The CDR3 length is 15 residues. Full variable domain (missing parts from reference TRBV5-1 and TRBJ2-1): KAGVTQTPRYLIKTRGQQVTLSCSPISGHRSVSWYQQTPGQGLQFLFEYFSETQRNKGNFPGRFSGRQFSNSRSEMNVSTLELGDSALYLCASSLGAGKYNEQFFGPGTRLTVL.